Below, 28 T cell receptor beta chains from the same sample are listed, as sequenced in a study of T cells in Graves' hyperthyroidism and ophthalmopathy. TCR beta CDR3 regions were amplified from RNA transcripts. TCR CDR3 underwent first-round RT-PCR with the HTBI primer set. In TCRdb, the multiplex PCR reads were re-called with MiXCR into one record per CDR3 protein. The sample consists of about 540,000 distinct CDR3 sequences, under 60% of them appearing once. The sequenced material came from peripheral blood or thyroid tissue (not recorded which). The receptors were gathered from a woman aged 18-35 years with Graves' hyperthyroidism.

CDR3 bases: TGTGCCAGCAGCTTGAGAAGGGGGACGGCCTACGAGCAGTACTTC. This sequence encodes CASSLRRGTAYEQYF. The J gene is TRBJ2-7, the V gene TRBV5-6, with D perhaps matching TRBD1 (6 bases). The CDR3 runs to 15 residues. The V gene's germline CDR1 is SGHDT and CDR2 YYEEEE. The V and J ends lost 1 base and 2 bases respectively, with 13 bases between them.

This clonotype was found a few times. The chain joins TRBV6-5 to TRBJ1-2, with D unclear. V was cut by 10 bases and J by 4 bases, with 13 bases left in between. Germline CDR1 reads MNHEY; CDR2 reads SVGAGI. This CDR3 has 12 residues. The CDR3 coding sequence is TGTGCCACCTTTGAGTCATCCTATGGCTACACCTTC. Encoded protein: CATFESSYGYTF.

The chain has TRBV7-9 and TRBJ1-3, with TRBD1 identical over 8 bases. V lost 7 bases, J lost 4 bases, and 6 bases stayed unmatched. The germline gives CDR1 SEHNR, CDR2 FQNEAQ (reference sequence). This CDR3 has 14 amino acids. The CDR3 region is CASTLTGAGNTIYF. CDR3 bases: TGTGCCAGCACCTTGACAGGGGCAGGAAACACCATATATTTT.

This clonotype has at least ten counts. The J gene is TRBJ2-7, the V gene TRBV29-1, with TRBD2 matching 7 bases. Germline lookup yields CDR1 SQVTM and CDR2 ANQGSEA. Germline trimming cut 6 bases from V and 4 bases from J; bases unmatched to any gene: 3. The length of the CDR3 is 11 residues. The CDR3 coding sequence is TGCAGCGTCCGGGACTATTACGAGCAGTACTTC. Translation gives CSVRDYYEQYF.

This CDR3 is CSVGLGGGGHEKLFF. CDR3 DNA: TGCAGCGTTGGCCTAGGTGGCGGGGGACATGAAAAACTGTTTTTT. The rearrangement joins TRBV29-1 to TRBJ1-4; tentative D call: TRBD1 (5 bases). CDR1 is SQVTM and CDR2 is ANQGSEA in the germline V gene. V was clipped by 4 bases and J by 6 bases, with 18 bases between them. The CDR3 extends over 15 amino acids.

The chain uses TRBV29-1 and TRBJ1-5; D is undetermined. V lost 5 bases to trimming and J lost 11 bases, with 19 bases between them. This CDR3 has 13 amino acids. In germline, CDR1 is SQVTM, CDR2 ANQGSEA. The CDR3 region is CSVISDGQETQHF. CDR3 DNA sequence: TGCAGCGTTATTTCGGACGGGCAAGAGACCCAGCATTTT.

The chain uses TRBV29-1 and TRBJ2-5; D is undetermined. CDR1 and CDR2 from the germline V gene are SQVTM and ANQGSEA. Trimming stripped 8 bases from V and 5 bases from J, with 18 bases between. This CDR3 has 13 residues. In nucleotides, the CDR3 is TGCAGCTTAGGATTCGCCGGCGGCGAGACCCAGTACTTC. Its translation: CSLGFAGGETQYF. Variable domain in full (rest from reference TRBV29-1 and TRBJ2-5): SAVISQKPSRDICQRGTSLTIQCQVDSQVTMMFWYRQQPGQSLTLIATANQGSEATYESGFVIDKFPISRPNLTFSTLTVSNMSPEDSSIYLCSLGFAGGETQYFGPGTRLLVL.

The chain joins TRBV4-1 to TRBJ1-4, with D hard to call. Trimming stripped 1 base from V and 14 bases from J, with 8 bases between. The CDR3 is 11 residues long. Germline V gene sequence: CDR1 MGHRA, CDR2 YSYEKL. This CDR3 is CASSQVSFLFF. DNA of the CDR3: TGCGCCAGCAGCCAAGTGAGTTTCCTGTTTTTT.

This clonotype was counted a few times. The chain is built from TRBV7-3 and TRBJ2-7; possibly TRBD1 for D (5 bases). Germline V gene data show CDR1 as SGHTA and CDR2 as FQGTGA. The CDR3 is 13 residues long. Trimming took off 5 bases at V and 3 bases at J, with 11 bases between the two ends. The CDR3 bases are TGTGCCAGCAGCCAAGACAGAAACTACGAGCAGTACTTC. Translated: CASSQDRNYEQYF.

About this clonotype: A read error may account for a junction end that differs from germline. The V gene is TRBV10-3, the J gene TRBJ1-5; TRBD1 aligns across 7 bases. The CDR3 totals 15 residues. In germline, CDR1 is ENHRY, CDR2 SYGVKD. The CDR3 here is CASSTGQASNQPQHF. DNA of the CDR3: TGTGCCAGCAGTACCGGACAGGCTAGCAATCAGCCCCAGCATTTT.

As to this clonotype: Since a much larger clone is just one base distant, this may be a read error. This likely comes from a read error, as the CDR3 has no conserved phenylalanine or tryptophan at its end. The J gene is TRBJ2-2, the V gene TRBV24-1, with TRBD2 identical over 7 bases. V lost 0 bases and J lost 4; bases outside the gene matches: 4. This CDR3 contains 16 residues. The germline V gene encodes CDR1 KGHDR and CDR2 SFDVKD. CDR3 loop: CATSDLHPSGTGELFL. For the CDR3, the DNA is TGTGCCACCAGTGATTTGCATCCTAGCGGCACCGGGGAGCTGTTTCTT.

This clonotype was counted between two and nine times. The V call is TRBV9, the J call TRBJ2-5; 11 positions match TRBD2. Losses at the gene ends were 4 bases for V and 5 bases for J; bases not matched to a gene: 10. The CDR3 is 16 residues long. Germline CDR1 SGDLS, CDR2 YYNGEE. The CDR3 DNA is TGTGCCAGCAGCCCCGTTACTAGCGGGAGTCGGGAGACCCAGTACTTC. Translated, it gives CASSPVTSGSRETQYF.

This clonotype was recorded many times. The gene calls are TRBV15 and TRBJ1-3; 7 positions match TRBD1. The ends lost 4 bases at V and 0 bases at J; junction bases unmatched: 3. The CDR3 sequence is 15 residues long. Germline assignment: CDR1 LNHNV and CDR2 YYDKDF (reference sequence). The CDR3 protein is CATSKGTVSGNTIYF. CDR3 nucleotides: TGTGCCACCAGCAAAGGGACAGTCTCTGGAAACACCATATATTTT.

The chain carries TRBV7-3 and TRBJ2-7, with 9 bases matching TRBD1. This CDR3 region has 15 residues. Germline CDR1 and CDR2: SGHTA and FQGTGA. The trim removed 5 bases at V and 1 base at J, leaving 6 bases unmatched. CDR3 amino acids: CASSLDRGRSYEQYF. The CDR3 bases are TGTGCCAGCAGCCTGGACAGGGGAAGATCCTACGAGCAGTACTTC.

This chain joins TRBV11-1 and TRBJ2-6, with D tentatively TRBD1 (6 bases). The CDR3 totals 17 residues. V lost 0 bases and J lost 0, with 9 bases in between. Per germline, CDR1 SGHAT and CDR2 FQDESV (reference sequence). CDR3: CASSLAGHFSGANVLTF. The CDR3 coding sequence is TGTGCCAGCAGCTTAGCGGGACATTTCTCTGGGGCCAACGTCCTGACTTTC.

The V gene is TRBV29-1, the J gene TRBJ2-7, with TRBD1 matching 9 bases. Germline CDR1 reads SQVTM; CDR2 reads ANQGSEA. V shed 7 bases and J 5 bases; nucleotides not matched to a gene: 6. The CDR3 sequence is 12 residues long. DNA of the CDR3: TGCAGCGCCGGGACAGGGAGAGACGAGCAGTACTTC. It is translated as CSAGTGRDEQYF.

This clonotype was recorded only once. The CDR3 carries no conserved terminal phenylalanine or tryptophan, so it likely arises from a read error. No DNA is shown, since the ends of the CDR3 on it are uncertain; the CDR3 is the one TCRdb lists. The chain couples TRBV5-1 to TRBJ1-4; the table names TRBD1, a call not compared with the DNA. The length of the CDR3 is 8 amino acids, counting both ends. Germline CDR1 is SGHRS and CDR2 is YFSETQ. CDR3: CASSLSRV.

This chain uses TRBV10-1 with TRBJ2-5; 9 bases match TRBD1. Germline values: CDR1 WNHNN, CDR2 SYGVQD (reference sequence). The V segment lost 4 bases and the J segment 2 bases; nucleotides outside the gene matches: 8. This CDR3 comprises 16 residues. CDR3 in amino acids: CASSAKRDRVQETQYF. The CDR3 nucleotides read TGCGCCAGCAGTGCTAAGCGGGACAGGGTACAAGAGACCCAGTACTTC.

The table lists this clonotype with a few counts. An end of the junction differs from the germline gene, which may be a read error. The chain employs TRBV10-3 and TRBJ2-5, with D tentatively TRBD2 (5 bases). Germline CDR1 reads ENHRY; CDR2 reads SYGVKD. This CDR3 is built from 14 residues. The CDR3 DNA follows: TGTGCCAGCAGTTCGAGGGCACGGCGGTGGACCCAGTACTTC. Encoded protein: CASSSRARRWTQYF.

Comments on this clonotype: Since a much larger clone is just one base distant, this may be a read error. This rearrangement joins TRBV7-2 to TRBJ1-1; D uncertain. The CDR3 sequence is 14 residues long. Germline lookup yields CDR1 SGHTA and CDR2 FQGNSA. The CDR3 loop is CASSHGRANTEVFF. As DNA, the CDR3 is TGTGCCAGCAGTCACGGCCGGGCGAACACTGAAGTTTTCTTT.

This clonotype was counted only a few times. The chain combines TRBV6-6 with TRBJ1-4, with 9 bases that match TRBD1. V was clipped by 2 bases and J by 5 bases; unmatched bases: 3. The CDR3 spans 15 residues. Germline V gene data show CDR1 as MNHNY and CDR2 as SVGAGI (reference sequence). The CDR3 DNA reads as TGTGCCAGCAGTTACGTGGGACAGGGAAATGAAAAACTGTTTTTT. It specifies CASSYVGQGNEKLFF.

This chain connects TRBV10-3 to TRBJ2-7; D is perhaps TRBD1 (7 bases). Germline V gene sequence: CDR1 ENHRY, CDR2 SYGVKD. The CDR3 covers 15 residues. Deletions cut 8 bases from V and 1 base from J, with 18 bases between. CDR3 protein: CAIGLGEDRSYEQYF. The CDR3, as DNA: TGTGCCATCGGCCTAGGGGAGGACAGGTCCTACGAGCAGTACTTC.

V gene TRBV10-3 combines with J gene TRBJ1-4; D is undetermined. The CDR3 consists of 13 residues. The germline V and J ends were trimmed by 4 bases and 6 bases, with 9 bases remaining between them. Germline loops: CDR1 ENHRY, CDR2 SYGVKD. CDR3 DNA sequence: TGTGCCATCAGTGGGCCAGAGGATGAAAAACTGTTTTTT. This gives the protein CAISGPEDEKLFF.

V and J are TRBV25-1 and TRBJ1-4, with no clear D. Germline V gene data show CDR1 as MGHDK and CDR2 as SYGVNS. The CDR3 is 10 residues long. Trimming shortened V by 11 bases and J by 8 bases, and 9 bases separated the two germline ends. The CDR3 DNA reads TGTGCCTGCCTAAGGGAAAAACTGTTTTTT. This gives the protein CACLREKLFF.

This clonotype was picked up one time. The J gene is TRBJ2-5, the V gene TRBV2, with D possibly being TRBD1 or TRBD2 (7 bases each). V was pared by 6 bases and J by 4 bases, with 15 bases between. The CDR3 covers 14 residues. Germline V gene lookup returns CDR1 SNHLY and CDR2 FYNNEI. CDR3 DNA: TGTGCCAGCAGCTATCAGGGGGGGGGAGAGACCCAGTACTTC. This sequence encodes CASSYQGGGETQYF.

This clonotype occurred a few times. Lacking the conserved final phenylalanine or tryptophan, this CDR3 likely reflects a read error. It is unclear where the CDR3 begins or ends on the DNA, so no DNA is shown, and the CDR3 is as TCRdb lists it. V is TRBV24-1 and J is TRBJ2-7; the D call in the table, TRBD2, was not verified against the DNA. The CDR3 extends over 10 residues, inclusive of both ends. Germline CDR1 and CDR2: KGHDR and SFDVKD. The CDR3 sequence: CATSDPGLAG.

This clonotype was observed many times. CDR3 amino acids: CASSPGVDYGYTF. The CDR3 DNA is TGTGCCAGCTCACCAGGGGTGGACTATGGCTACACCTTC. The rearrangement links TRBV2 to TRBJ1-2; weak D call: TRBD1 (6 bases). The CDR3 extends over 13 amino acids. Trimming took off 8 bases at V and 3 bases at J, with 13 bases between the two ends. CDR1 is SNHLY and CDR2 is FYNNEI in the germline V gene.

This clonotype was observed at least ten times. V is TRBV15 and J is TRBJ1-2; perhaps TRBD1 as D (6 bases). The length of the CDR3 is 13 residues. Trimming shortened V by 1 base and J by 8 bases, and 11 bases separated the two germline ends. CDR1 and CDR2 (germline): LNHNV, YYDKDF (reference sequence). The CDR3 region is CATSRVGGWGYTF. Written as DNA, the CDR3 is TGTGCCACCAGCAGAGTGGGGGGCTGGGGCTACACCTTC. The whole variable domain, remainder taken from reference TRBV15 and TRBJ1-2, is DAMVIQNPRYQVTQFGKPVTLSCSQTLNHNVMYWYQQKSSQAPKLLFHYYDKDFNNEADTPDNFQSRRPNTSFCFLDIRSPGLGDTAMYLCATSRVGGWGYTFGSGTRLTVV.